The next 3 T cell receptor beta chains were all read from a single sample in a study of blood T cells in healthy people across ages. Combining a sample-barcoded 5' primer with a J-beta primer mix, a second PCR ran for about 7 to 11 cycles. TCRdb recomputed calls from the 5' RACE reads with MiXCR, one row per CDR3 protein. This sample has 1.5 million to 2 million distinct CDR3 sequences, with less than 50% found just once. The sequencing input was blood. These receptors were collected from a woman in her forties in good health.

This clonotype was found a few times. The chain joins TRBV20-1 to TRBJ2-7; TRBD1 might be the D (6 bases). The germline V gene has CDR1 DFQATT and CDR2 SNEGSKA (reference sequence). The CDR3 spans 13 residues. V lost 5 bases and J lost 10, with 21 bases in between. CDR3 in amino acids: CSAARQDPKAQYF. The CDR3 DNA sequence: TGCAGTGCTGCCCGACAGGATCCAAAGGCCCAGTACTTC.

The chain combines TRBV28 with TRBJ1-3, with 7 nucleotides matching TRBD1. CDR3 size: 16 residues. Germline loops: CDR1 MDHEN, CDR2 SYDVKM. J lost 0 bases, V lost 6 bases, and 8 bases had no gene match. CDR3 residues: CASSQGQTSSGNTIYF. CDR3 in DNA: TGTGCCAGCAGCCAGGGACAGACGAGCTCTGGAAACACCATATATTTT.

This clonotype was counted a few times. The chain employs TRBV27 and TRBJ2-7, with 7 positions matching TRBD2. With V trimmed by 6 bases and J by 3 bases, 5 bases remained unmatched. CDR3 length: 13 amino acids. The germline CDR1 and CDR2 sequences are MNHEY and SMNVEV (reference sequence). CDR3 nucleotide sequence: TGTGCCAGCAGCACGGGGAGGGTCTACGAGCAGTACTTC. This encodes CASSTGRVYEQYF.